This T cell receptor beta chain was captured in a study of T cell responses to AZD1222 COVID-19 vaccine. Notes on the study in general: With dominance at 160-218 and 743-854, vaccine-associated CD4 TCRs spanned spike. The study found Spike-specific TCR breadth and depth rose after two AZD1222 doses. Epitopes outside B.1.351 and B.1.1.7 mutated regions reportedly drew nearly half of spike TCRs. Baseline seropositivity characterized only a handful of AZD1222 recipients.

About this clone: Its antigen remains unidentified.

Some clones are missing from TCRdb's copy, which holds only in-frame ones; the method was immunoSEQ multiplex PCR. The sample lists about 83,000 clones, approximately 90% seen once, with approximately 4.5% in the top ten. The CDR3 spans 12 residues. Trimming removed 2 bases at V and 7 bases at J, with 12 bases between. Germline CDR1 reads GTSNPN; CDR2 reads SVGIG (reference sequence). Sequences were derived from peripheral blood, sampled on day 0 of MenACWY control vaccination. The V call is TRBV30, the J call TRBJ2-7; D gene ambiguous. The receptor comes from an adult in good health. Here the CDR3 reads CAWSSSSREQYF. As DNA, the CDR3 is TGTGCCTGGAGTAGCAGTTCAAGGGAGCAGTACTTC.